This T cell receptor beta chain was recorded in a study of CD8 T cells in ankylosing spondylitis. Concerning this clonotype itself: Its antigen is still unknown.

Quantitative 5'-RACE was performed with molecular barcodes, and it yielded the TCR beta libraries. TCRdb ran MiXCR on the 5' RACE reads and lists one entry per CDR3 protein. The sample holds 800,000 to 900,000 distinct CDR3 sequences, about 10% seen once. Germline V gene lookup returns CDR1 SGHRS and CDR2 YFSETQ. The V end was cut by 2 bases, the J end by 1 base, with 11 bases between. The CDR3 extends over 15 amino acids. Study-wide findings and caveats: Several of the motif variants were reported before in synovial fluid and blood from reactive arthritis. Among TCR beta sequences, a motif of several highly homologous variants appeared characteristic of ankylosing spondylitis blood. Researchers reportedly found disease-linked clones significantly enriched in matched ankylosing spondylitis synovial fluid. CD8+ disease-linked clones were present at relatively low frequencies in blood.

The sequence was obtained from a male donor with ankylosing spondylitis. V usage is TRBV5-1 and J usage is TRBJ2-3; no clear D gene. The material sequenced was blood, either unsorted or a sorted T cell fraction (not recorded which). CDR3 residues: CASSFTGPGTDTQYF. CDR3 bases: TGCGCCAGCAGCTTCACTGGACCCGGCACAGATACGCAGTATTTT.